This T cell receptor (beta chain) was observed in a study of blood T cell repertoires in COVID-19. Study details: Both acute and convalescent COVID-19 samples were obtained from the United States, Italy and Spain.

In germline, CDR1 is SGDLS, CDR2 YYNGEE. Between the trimmed V and J ends, which lost 3 bases and 0 bases, there was a span of 11 bases. This CDR3 spans 15 amino acids. The authors' processing: Quantification of nucleated cells was approximated via reference gene primer amplification. The repertoire was sequenced with immunoSEQ multiplex PCR; TCRdb's copy has only in-frame clones and lacks some. V and J calls and clone size are copied from that table; D and trimming were computed from the DNA. The table shows over 200,000 clones, with more than 70% occurring only once. The TCR comes from a woman in her fifties or sixties with acute or convalescent COVID-19. The chain joins TRBV9 to TRBJ2-3; TRBD2 is a possible D gene (6 bases). Sequencing was carried out using peripheral blood. CDR3 protein: CASSALRGSTDTQYF. In nucleotides, the CDR3 is TGTGCCAGCAGCGCTCTCCGGGGGAGCACAGATACGCAGTATTTT.